Listed here are 28 T cell receptor beta chains from one sample, sequenced in a study of blood T cell repertoires in COVID-19. Only in-frame clones appear in the TCRdb table, and some are missing; sequencing was by immunoSEQ multiplex PCR. The table lists nearly 80,000 clones, 80% to 95% of them singletons. Sequenced material: peripheral blood. The source is a woman older than 75 with acute or convalescent COVID-19.

This chain joins TRBV29-1 and TRBJ2-5; a weak D match, TRBD1 (6 bases). This CDR3 is built from 13 residues. V shed 3 bases and J shed 5 bases, with 13 bases lying between them. Germline lookup yields CDR1 SQVTM and CDR2 ANQGSEA. DNA for the CDR3: TGCAGCGTTGATGAGGGGGTCGGGGAGACCCAGTACTTC. Translated: CSVDEGVGETQYF.

The rearrangement joins TRBV5-4 to TRBJ2-7, with 7 bases that match TRBD2. Germline values: CDR1 SGHNT, CDR2 YYREEE (reference sequence). V shed 9 bases and J 4 bases; nucleotides not matched to a gene: 10. The CDR3 totals 13 residues. In DNA form, the CDR3 reads TGTGCCACCCAGCGGGGCTCGGGATACGAGCAGTACTTC. Protein product: CATQRGSGYEQYF.

The V and J genes are TRBV9 and TRBJ1-4, with 10 bases aligning to TRBD1. The length of the CDR3 is 14 residues. V dropped 4 bases and J dropped 8; count of bases not matched to a gene: 5. From germline, CDR1 is SGDLS and CDR2 YYNGEE. The CDR3 sequence: CASSSGQGEEKLFF. CDR3 bases: TGTGCCAGCAGCTCAGGACAGGGGGAAGAAAAACTGTTTTTT.

V usage is TRBV7-8 and J usage is TRBJ1-2; D gene uncertain. The V gene's germline CDR1 is SGHVS and CDR2 FQNEAQ. Deletions cut 0 bases from V and 1 base from J, with 6 bases between. The CDR3 contains 14 residues. As DNA, the CDR3 is TGTGCCAGCAGCTTAGCGAGACATAACTATGGCTACACCTTC. Protein: CASSLARHNYGYTF.

This clone was seen a single time. This sequence joins TRBV10-1 and TRBJ2-2; D uncertain. The CDR3 has 13 amino acids. The V end was cut by 3 bases, the J end by 1 base, with 3 bases between. In germline, CDR1 is WNHNN, CDR2 SYGVQD (reference sequence). For the CDR3, the DNA is TGCGCCAGCAGTGACAGGAACACCGGGGAGCTGTTTTTT. It specifies CASSDRNTGELFF.

The rearrangement uses TRBV9 and TRBJ2-1; the match to TRBD2 covers 9 bases. Unmatched junction bases numbered 5, after V lost 4 bases and J lost 9 bases. There are 13 residues in the CDR3. CDR1 is SGDLS and CDR2 is YYNGEE in the germline V gene. The CDR3 loop is CASSKREVREQFF. As DNA, the CDR3 is TGTGCCAGCAGCAAGCGGGAGGTTCGTGAGCAGTTCTTC.

The gene calls are TRBV6-5 and TRBJ2-3, with D possibly being TRBD2 (6 bases). The CDR3 is made up of 14 amino acids. Trimming stripped 5 bases from V and 6 bases from J, with 15 bases between. Germline V CDR1 and CDR2: MNHEY, SVGAGI. CDR3 DNA sequence: TGTGCCAGCAGTCGAGCGGGCGGGCGGGATACGCAGTATTTT. Translation gives CASSRAGGRDTQYF.

The CDR3, as DNA: TGTGCCAGCTCACCACTCCTAGCGGGAGGGCTTGCTACGCAGTATTTT. Translating gives CASSPLLAGGLATQYF. The chain employs TRBV18 and TRBJ2-3; TRBD2 matches at 12 bases. Germline V gene lookup returns CDR1 KGHSH and CDR2 LQKENI. J gave up 8 bases and V 1 base, and 7 bases lay outside the gene matches. The CDR3 runs 16 residues.

This clone was seen only once. The genes are TRBV5-6 and TRBJ1-2; tentatively, D is TRBD1 (5 bases). V dropped 4 bases and J dropped 0 bases, with 16 bases sitting between them. Germline loops: CDR1 SGHDT, CDR2 YYEEEE. CDR3 length: 16 amino acids. This CDR3 reads CASSIGGRTPNYGYTF. CDR3 bases: TGTGCCAGCAGCATTGGGGGGAGAACCCCTAACTATGGCTACACCTTC.

In this sample, this clone turned up once. The gene calls are TRBV12-5 and TRBJ1-5; D possibly corresponds to TRBD1 (5 bases). The CDR3 length is 13 residues. Germline V gives CDR1 LGHNT, CDR2 FRNRAP. The V gene lost 6 bases and the J gene lost 7 bases, with 13 bases spanning the gap. The CDR3 DNA reads as TGTGCTAGTGGCCGTGGGGCGAGGCAGCCCCAGCATTTT. It is translated as CASGRGARQPQHF.

In nucleotides, the CDR3 is TGTGCCAGCAGAAGTGGAGGGGCCAACTATGGCTACACCTTC. Translation gives CASRSGGANYGYTF. The V call is TRBV5-4, the J call TRBJ1-2; tentatively, D is TRBD1 (5 bases). CDR1 SGHNT and CDR2 YYREEE come from the germline V gene (reference sequence). V lost 5 bases and J 2 bases, leaving 13 bases between the germline ends. This CDR3 has 14 amino acids.

Turning to this clone: This CDR3 is also generated by other DNA sequences in the sample. The J gene is TRBJ1-2, the V gene TRBV6-5; 9 nucleotides agree with TRBD1. The CDR3 extends over 14 amino acids. Germline V gene lookup returns CDR1 MNHEY and CDR2 SVGAGI. V was clipped by 4 bases and J by 4 bases; unmatched bases: 4. CDR3 coding DNA: TGTGCCAGCAGTTCACAGGGGGCTGGCTATGGCTACACCTTC. This gives the protein CASSSQGAGYGYTF.

V gene TRBV5-1 combines with J gene TRBJ1-2; D remains ambiguous. Germline CDR1 is SGHRS and CDR2 is YFSETQ. Trimming pared 0 bases from V and 8 bases from J, leaving 8 bases between. This CDR3 is built from 12 residues. The CDR3 region is CASSLGDSGYTF. Here the CDR3 DNA reads TGCGCCAGCAGCTTGGGAGATAGCGGCTACACCTTC.

J is TRBJ1-1 and V is TRBV3-1 (or the pseudogene TRBV3-2); TRBD1 is a possible D gene (6 bases). The germline CDR1 and CDR2 sequences are LGHDT and YNNKEL (reference sequence). The length of the CDR3 is 12 residues. Trimming stripped 4 bases from V and 6 bases from J, with 9 bases between. CDR3 amino acids: CASSLTGSEAFF. The CDR3 bases are TGTGCCAGCAGCCTAACAGGGTCTGAAGCTTTCTTT.

V and J are TRBV18 and TRBJ1-6, with D perhaps TRBD1 (6 bases). This CDR3 spans 16 amino acids. Trimming shortened V by 3 bases and J by 9 bases, and 18 bases separated the two germline ends. Germline V gene sequence: CDR1 KGHSH, CDR2 LQKENI. The CDR3 coding sequence is TGTGCCAGCTCACCCTCGGGTACAGGGACGACTTCACCCCTCCACTTT. Translation: CASSPSGTGTTSPLHF.

The J gene is TRBJ2-3, the V gene TRBV20-1; a possible D gene is TRBD2 (6 bases). This CDR3 has 14 amino acids. The germline V gene has CDR1 DFQATT and CDR2 SNEGSKA (reference sequence). Trimming left V 3 bases short and J 0 bases short, with 10 bases between. This CDR3 reads CSASGDWSTDTQYF. The CDR3 DNA is TGCAGTGCTAGTGGGGACTGGAGCACAGATACGCAGTATTTT.

The chain carries TRBV11-2 and TRBJ1-5; 10 bases are shared with TRBD1. The CDR3 is made up of 13 amino acids. Germline-derived CDR1 and CDR2 are SGHAT and FQNNGV. Trimming cost V 6 bases and J 6 bases; bases outside gene matches: 2. The DNA for the CDR3 is TGTGCCAGCAGTCGACAGGGGGCTCAGCCCCAGCATTTT. Protein sequence: CASSRQGAQPQHF.

The CDR3 bases are TGTGCCACCAGTGACGGACAGCTGTGGGCTGGCTACACCTTC. Its protein product is CATSDGQLWAGYTF. This chain connects TRBV24-1 to TRBJ1-2, with D maybe TRBD1 (6 bases). Germline lookup yields CDR1 KGHDR and CDR2 SFDVKD. V was clipped by 4 bases and J by 7 bases, with 15 bases between them. The CDR3 has 14 residues.

The CDR3 is CASWGGATTYEQYF. The CDR3 DNA reads as TGTGCCAGCTGGGGAGGGGCGACTACCTACGAGCAGTACTTC. The chain employs TRBV2 and TRBJ2-7, with 7 bases that match TRBD2. CDR1 is SNHLY, CDR2 FYNNEI, per germline. The CDR3 has 14 amino acids. The V and J ends lost 8 bases and 2 bases, in that order; junction bases with no gene match: 9.

The CDR3 DNA reads TGTGCCAGTAGTAAGGGACTAGCGGGAGGAGGTGAGCAGTTCTTC. Protein: CASSKGLAGGGEQFF. The rearrangement uses TRBV19 and TRBJ2-1, with 15 bases that match TRBD2. Germline V gene sequence: CDR1 LNHDA, CDR2 SQIVND (reference sequence). This CDR3 region has 15 residues. With V trimmed by 4 bases and J by 9 bases, 4 bases remained unmatched. The entire variable domain, with the rest obtained from reference TRBV19 and TRBJ2-1, is as follows: DGGITQSPKYLFRKEGQNVTLSCEQNLNHDAMYWYRQDPGQGLRLIYYSQIVNDFQKGDIAEGYSVSREKKESFPLTVTSAQKNPTAFYLCASSKGLAGGGEQFFGPGTRLTVL.

The V call is TRBV19, the J call TRBJ2-4; D is possibly TRBD2 (6 bases). V lost 2 bases and J lost 1, with 15 bases in between. Germline V lookup: CDR1 LNHDA, CDR2 SQIVND (reference sequence). This CDR3 comprises 17 residues. The CDR3 nucleotides read TGTGCCAGTAGTATATTACGAGGCGGGATGGCCAAAAACATTCAGTACTTC. Amino acids: CASSILRGGMAKNIQYF. Full variable domain (missing parts from reference TRBV19 and TRBJ2-4): DGGITQSPKYLFRKEGQNVTLSCEQNLNHDAMYWYRQDPGQGLRLIYYSQIVNDFQKGDIAEGYSVSREKKESFPLTVTSAQKNPTAFYLCASSILRGGMAKNIQYFGAGTRLSVL.

This sequence joins TRBV12-3 or TRBV12-4 and TRBJ1-1; no clear D gene. The CDR3 contains 13 residues. Trimming took 4 bases from V and 1 from J, leaving 7 bases between them. The CDR3 loop is CASSSTENTEAFF. DNA of the CDR3: TGTGCCAGCAGTTCTACAGAGAACACTGAAGCTTTCTTT.

In this sample, this clone turned up once. The CDR3 nucleotides are TGTGCCAGCAGTTTTGGGGGAGGGGTGGAAACAGATACGCAGTATTTT. It yields the protein CASSFGGGVETDTQYF. V and J are TRBV28 and TRBJ2-3, with 7 bases that match TRBD2. Germline CDR1 is MDHEN and CDR2 is SYDVKM. J lost 3 bases, V lost 3 bases, and 9 bases had no gene match. The CDR3 extends over 16 amino acids.

The chain carries TRBV19 and TRBJ1-1; D call uncertain. The CDR3 loop spans 13 amino acids. Trimming removed 4 bases at V and 1 base at J, with 7 bases between. Germline CDR1 is LNHDA and CDR2 is SQIVND (reference sequence). CDR3 protein: CASSRQKNTEAFF. The CDR3 DNA reads as TGTGCCAGTAGTAGGCAAAAGAACACTGAAGCTTTCTTT.

The CDR3 reads CASSPSTALYTEAFF. As DNA, the CDR3 is TGTGCCAGCTCACCGTCGACAGCGCTCTACACTGAAGCTTTCTTT. This sequence joins TRBV18 and TRBJ1-1; D is perhaps TRBD1 (5 bases). The V and J ends lost 3 bases and 3 bases respectively, with 14 bases between them. This CDR3 is built from 15 residues. Germline CDR1 reads KGHSH; CDR2 reads LQKENI.

The genes are TRBV20-1 and TRBJ2-7; D perhaps matches TRBD2 (6 bases). The ends were cut back, 3 bases at V and 2 bases at J, with 11 bases in the middle. The V gene's germline CDR1 is DFQATT and CDR2 SNEGSKA (reference sequence). This CDR3 is 13 amino acids long. The CDR3, as DNA: TGCAGTGCTAGTATCGCGGGAACCTACGAGCAGTACTTC. Translation: CSASIAGTYEQYF.

Here the CDR3 DNA reads TGTGCCAGCAGCTTAGGAGGAAAAGAGACCCAGTACTTC. Its translation is CASSLGGKETQYF. The chain couples TRBV7-2 to TRBJ2-5; D uncertain. CDR3 length equals 13 residues. V was pared by 1 base and J by 3 bases, with 6 bases between. The germline V gene encodes CDR1 SGHTA and CDR2 FQGNSA.

The gene calls are TRBV10-3 and TRBJ1-2; 9 bases align to TRBD1. V dropped 0 bases and J dropped 5; count of bases not matched to a gene: 4. The CDR3 is 15 amino acids. Germline assignment: CDR1 ENHRY and CDR2 SYGVKD. The CDR3 reads CAISESRDRAYGYTF. The CDR3 nucleotides read TGTGCCATCAGTGAGTCGAGGGACAGGGCTTATGGCTACACCTTC.